The following is a T cell receptor beta chain sequence with its context. What it binds is not known. The sample contains more than one DNA sequence encoding this CDR3. cDNA synthesis used the whole RNA isolate, giving expressed TCRB sequences. Profiling relied on immunoSEQ multiplex PCR, and the TCRdb table lists in-frame clones only, not all of them. The sample contains about 370,000 clones, approximately 15% of which appear only once. The V gene end was trimmed by 6 bases and the J gene end by 4 bases; junction bases not matched to a gene: 4. Germline CDR1 MDHEN, CDR2 SYDVKM. The CDR3 totals 14 residues. A sort by CD45RO/CCR7/CD25/CD127/CD95/CD27 yielded CD4+ naive, central memory, regulatory and stem cell-like memory cells. The data originate from a study of beta chain features in type 1 diabetes. About the research overall: Examined across all samples were some 99 million sorted cells.

Study-level findings and limits: Researchers reported that naive, central memory and Treg TCRB repertoires appeared more similar in patients than in healthy donors.

Sequenced material: naive CD4+ T cells from blood. The V gene is TRBV28, the J gene TRBJ2-1; 9 nucleotides agree with TRBD1. The receptor comes from a woman aged 18-29 years in good health. CDR3 amino acids: CASSPGQGYNEQFF. As DNA, the CDR3 is TGTGCCAGCAGCCCGGGACAGGGTTACAATGAGCAGTTCTTC.